This T cell receptor (beta chain) was observed in a study of blood T cell repertoires in COVID-19. Whole-study context: Sample material is recorded as cDNA or gDNA derived from T cells, B-cell-depleted T cells, or PBMCs.

Sequencing was performed with immunoSEQ multiplex PCR; in TCRdb, only in-frame clones are kept and a portion is missing. The sample yields 35,000 to 45,000 clones, over 70% seen once. This CDR3 region has 16 residues. Trimming left V 0 bases short and J 4 bases short, with 13 bases between. CDR1 LNHNV and CDR2 YYDKDF come from the germline V gene (reference sequence). Sequences were obtained from peripheral blood. The chain recombines TRBV15 with TRBJ1-5, with D tentatively TRBD1 (5 bases). This TCR derives from a human donor in a cohort sampled during active COVID-19. For the CDR3, the DNA is TGTGCCACCAGCAGAGATCCGACAGCACTAAATCAGCCCCAGCATTTT. It translates to CATSRDPTALNQPQHF.